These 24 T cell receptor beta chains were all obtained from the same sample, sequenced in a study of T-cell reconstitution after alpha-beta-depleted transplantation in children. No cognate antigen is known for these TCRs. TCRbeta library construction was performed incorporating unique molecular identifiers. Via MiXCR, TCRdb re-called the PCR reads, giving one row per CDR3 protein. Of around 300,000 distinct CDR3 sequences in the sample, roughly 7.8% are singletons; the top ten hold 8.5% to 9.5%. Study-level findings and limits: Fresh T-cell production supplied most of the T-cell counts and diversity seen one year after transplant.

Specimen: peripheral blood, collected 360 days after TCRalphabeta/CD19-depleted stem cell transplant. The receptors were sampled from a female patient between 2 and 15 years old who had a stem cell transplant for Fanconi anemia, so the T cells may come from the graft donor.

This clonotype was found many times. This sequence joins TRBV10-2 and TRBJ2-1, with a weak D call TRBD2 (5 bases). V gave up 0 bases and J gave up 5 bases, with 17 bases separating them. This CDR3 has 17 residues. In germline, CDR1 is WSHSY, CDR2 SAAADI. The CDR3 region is CASSESGGLTMDNEQFF. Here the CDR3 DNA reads TGCGCCAGCAGTGAGTCAGGCGGGCTGACCATGGACAATGAGCAGTTCTTC.

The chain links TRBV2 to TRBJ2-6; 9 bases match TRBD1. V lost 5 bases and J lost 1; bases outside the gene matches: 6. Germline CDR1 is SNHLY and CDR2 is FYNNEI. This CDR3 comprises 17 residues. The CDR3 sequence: CASSPPGQGSGANVLTF. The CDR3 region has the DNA TGTGCCAGCAGTCCCCCGGGACAGGGTTCTGGGGCCAACGTCCTGACTTTC.

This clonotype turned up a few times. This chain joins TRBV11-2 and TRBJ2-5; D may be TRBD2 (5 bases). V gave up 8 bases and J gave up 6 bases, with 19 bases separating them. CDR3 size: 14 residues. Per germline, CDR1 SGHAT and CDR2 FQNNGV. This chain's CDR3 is CASVGAIASKTQYF. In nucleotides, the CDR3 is TGTGCCAGCGTAGGAGCTATAGCGTCAAAGACCCAGTACTTC.

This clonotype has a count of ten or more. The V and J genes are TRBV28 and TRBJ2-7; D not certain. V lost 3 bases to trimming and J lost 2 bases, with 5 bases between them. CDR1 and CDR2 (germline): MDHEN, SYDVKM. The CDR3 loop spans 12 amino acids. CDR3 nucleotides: TGTGCCAGCAGTTTGTGGCCCTACGAGCAGTACTTC. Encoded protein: CASSLWPYEQYF.

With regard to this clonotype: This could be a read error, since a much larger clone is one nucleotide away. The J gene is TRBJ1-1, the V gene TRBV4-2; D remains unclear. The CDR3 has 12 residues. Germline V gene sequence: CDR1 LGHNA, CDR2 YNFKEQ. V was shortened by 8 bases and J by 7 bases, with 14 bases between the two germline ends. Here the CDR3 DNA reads TGTGCCAGCGGCCCCTCCGAGTTTGAAGCTTTCTTT. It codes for CASGPSEFEAFF.

CDR3 loop: CASSTTGEAFF. The CDR3 region has the DNA TGTGCCAGCAGTACCACAGGGGAAGCTTTCTTT. This chain uses TRBV12-3 or TRBV12-4 with TRBJ1-1; a weak D match, TRBD1 (6 bases). Deletions cut 5 bases from V and 8 bases from J, with 9 bases between. The CDR3 covers 11 residues.

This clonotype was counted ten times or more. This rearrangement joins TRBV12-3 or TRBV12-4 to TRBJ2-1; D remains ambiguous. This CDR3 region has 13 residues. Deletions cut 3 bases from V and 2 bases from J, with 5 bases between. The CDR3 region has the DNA TGTGCCAGCAGTTTGTTTACCTACAATGAGCAGTTCTTC. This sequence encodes CASSLFTYNEQFF.

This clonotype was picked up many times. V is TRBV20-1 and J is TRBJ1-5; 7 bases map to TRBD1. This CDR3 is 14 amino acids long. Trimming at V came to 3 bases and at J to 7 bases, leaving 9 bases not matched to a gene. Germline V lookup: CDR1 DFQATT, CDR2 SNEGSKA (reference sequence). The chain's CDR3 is CSASVGGGRQPQHF. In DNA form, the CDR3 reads TGCAGTGCTAGCGTAGGGGGCGGGCGGCAGCCCCAGCATTTT.

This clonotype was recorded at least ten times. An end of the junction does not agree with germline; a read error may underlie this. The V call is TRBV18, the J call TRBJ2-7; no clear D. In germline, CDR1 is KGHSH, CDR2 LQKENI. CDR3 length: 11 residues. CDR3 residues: CASSPGYEQYF. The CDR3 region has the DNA TGCGCCAGCAGCCCAGGCTACGAGCAGTACTTC.

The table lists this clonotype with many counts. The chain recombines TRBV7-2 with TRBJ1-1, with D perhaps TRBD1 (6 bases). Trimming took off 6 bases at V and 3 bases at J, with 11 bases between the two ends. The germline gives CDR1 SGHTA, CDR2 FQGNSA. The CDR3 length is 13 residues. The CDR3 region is CASSKDRDTEAFF. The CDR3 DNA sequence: TGTGCCAGCAGTAAGGACAGAGACACTGAAGCTTTCTTT.

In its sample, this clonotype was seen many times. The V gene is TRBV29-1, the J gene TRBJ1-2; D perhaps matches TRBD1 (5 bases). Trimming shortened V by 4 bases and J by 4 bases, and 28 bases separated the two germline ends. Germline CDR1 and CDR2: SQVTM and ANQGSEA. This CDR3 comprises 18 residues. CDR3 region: CSVGSLGTPSRAAYGYTF. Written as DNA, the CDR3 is TGCAGCGTTGGTTCTCTAGGGACGCCCTCCCGGGCAGCCTATGGCTACACCTTC.

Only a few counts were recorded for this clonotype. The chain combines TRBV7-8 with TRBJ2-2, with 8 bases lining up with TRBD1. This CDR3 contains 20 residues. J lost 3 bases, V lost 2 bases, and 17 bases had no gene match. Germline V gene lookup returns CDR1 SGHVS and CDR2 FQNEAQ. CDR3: CASSLIVVGTGTSYTGELFF. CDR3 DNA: TGTGCCAGCAGCTTAATCGTGGTGGGGACAGGCACCTCGTACACCGGGGAGCTGTTTTTT. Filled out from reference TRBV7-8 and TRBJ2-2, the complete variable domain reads GAGVSQSPRYKVAKRGQDVALRCDPISGHVSLFWYQQALGQGPEFLTYFQNEAQLDKSGLPSDRFFAERPEGSVSTLKIQRTQQEDSAVYLCASSLIVVGTGTSYTGELFFGEGSRLTVL.

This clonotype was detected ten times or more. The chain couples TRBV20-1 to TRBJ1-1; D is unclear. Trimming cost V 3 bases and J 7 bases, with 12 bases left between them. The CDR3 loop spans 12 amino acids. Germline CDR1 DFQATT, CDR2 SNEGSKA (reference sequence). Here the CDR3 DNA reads TGCAGTGCTAGTGGGCGACGGCTTGAAGCTTTCTTT. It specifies CSASGRRLEAFF.

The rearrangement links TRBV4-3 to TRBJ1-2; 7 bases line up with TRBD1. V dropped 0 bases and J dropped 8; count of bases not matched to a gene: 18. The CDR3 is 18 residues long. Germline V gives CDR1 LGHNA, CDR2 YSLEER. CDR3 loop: CASSQDPGQGVGLGGYTF. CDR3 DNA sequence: TGCGCCAGCAGCCAAGATCCGGGGCAGGGGGTAGGTTTGGGAGGCTACACCTTC.

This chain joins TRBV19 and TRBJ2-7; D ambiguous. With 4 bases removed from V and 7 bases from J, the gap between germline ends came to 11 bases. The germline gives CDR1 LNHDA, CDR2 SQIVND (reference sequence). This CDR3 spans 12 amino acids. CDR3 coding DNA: TGTGCCAGTAGTACCCCCTTCGAAGAGCAGTACTTC. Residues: CASSTPFEEQYF.

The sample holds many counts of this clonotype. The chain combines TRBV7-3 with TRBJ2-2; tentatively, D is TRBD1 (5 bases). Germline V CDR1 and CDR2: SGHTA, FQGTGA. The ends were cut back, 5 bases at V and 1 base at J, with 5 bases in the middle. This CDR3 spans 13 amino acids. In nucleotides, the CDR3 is TGTGCCAGCAGCACAGGGAACACCGGGGAGCTGTTTTTT. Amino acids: CASSTGNTGELFF.

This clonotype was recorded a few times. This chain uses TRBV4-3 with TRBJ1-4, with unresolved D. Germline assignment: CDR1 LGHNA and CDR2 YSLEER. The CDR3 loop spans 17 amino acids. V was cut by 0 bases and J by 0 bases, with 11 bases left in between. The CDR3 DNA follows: TGCGCCAGCAGCCAAGATTGGGGAGCTGCAACTAATGAAAAACTGTTTTTT. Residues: CASSQDWGAATNEKLFF.

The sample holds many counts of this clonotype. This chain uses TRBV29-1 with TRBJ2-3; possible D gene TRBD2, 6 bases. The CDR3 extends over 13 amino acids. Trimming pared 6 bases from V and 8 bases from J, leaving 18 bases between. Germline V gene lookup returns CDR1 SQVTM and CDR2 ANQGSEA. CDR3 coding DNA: TGCAGCGTCCCCCCGGGGGATCCAGGTACGCAGTATTTT. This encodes CSVPPGDPGTQYF.

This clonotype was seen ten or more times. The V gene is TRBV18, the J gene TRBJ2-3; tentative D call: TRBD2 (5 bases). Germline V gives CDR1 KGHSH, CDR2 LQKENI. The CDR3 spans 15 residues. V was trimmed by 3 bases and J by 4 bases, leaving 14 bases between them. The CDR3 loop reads CASSPVTSRADTQYF. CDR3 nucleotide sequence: TGTGCCAGCTCACCTGTTACTAGTCGGGCAGATACGCAGTATTTT.

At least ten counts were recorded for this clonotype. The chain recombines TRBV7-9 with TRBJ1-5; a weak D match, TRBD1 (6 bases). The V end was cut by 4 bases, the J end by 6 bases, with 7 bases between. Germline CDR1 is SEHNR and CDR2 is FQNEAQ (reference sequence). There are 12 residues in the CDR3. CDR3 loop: CASSSDSQPQHF. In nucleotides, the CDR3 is TGTGCCAGCAGCTCGGACAGTCAGCCCCAGCATTTT.

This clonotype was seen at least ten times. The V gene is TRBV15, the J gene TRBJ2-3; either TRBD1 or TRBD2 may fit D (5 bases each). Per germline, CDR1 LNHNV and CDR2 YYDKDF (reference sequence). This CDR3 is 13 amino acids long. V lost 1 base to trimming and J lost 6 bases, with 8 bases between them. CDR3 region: CATSRVWGDTQYF. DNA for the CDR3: TGTGCCACCAGCAGAGTGTGGGGGGATACGCAGTATTTT.

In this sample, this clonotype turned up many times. The CDR3 nucleotides are TGTGCCAGCACGACAGGCTCTGGAAACACCATATATTTT. It specifies CASTTGSGNTIYF. The chain has TRBV25-1 and TRBJ1-3, with D maybe TRBD1 (6 bases). CDR1 and CDR2 (germline): MGHDK, SYGVNS. The CDR3 covers 13 residues. Trimming stripped 7 bases from V and 0 bases from J, with 7 bases between.

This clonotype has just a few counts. CDR3 nucleotides: TGTGCCAGCAGCTCCCAAGAGGACAGGGACAATCAGCCCCAGCATTTT. Protein: CASSSQEDRDNQPQHF. J is TRBJ1-5 and V is TRBV7-3; 8 bases are a match to TRBD1. The CDR3 extends over 16 amino acids. Unmatched junction bases numbered 8, after V lost 4 bases and J lost 3 bases. Germline V gives CDR1 SGHTA, CDR2 FQGTGA.

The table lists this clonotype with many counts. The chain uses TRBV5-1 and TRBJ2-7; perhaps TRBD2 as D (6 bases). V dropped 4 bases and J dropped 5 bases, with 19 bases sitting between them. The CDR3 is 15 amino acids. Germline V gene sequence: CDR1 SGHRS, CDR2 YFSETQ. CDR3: CASSLVGGDHHEQYF. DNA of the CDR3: TGCGCCAGCAGCCTGGTTGGCGGGGATCATCACGAGCAGTACTTC.